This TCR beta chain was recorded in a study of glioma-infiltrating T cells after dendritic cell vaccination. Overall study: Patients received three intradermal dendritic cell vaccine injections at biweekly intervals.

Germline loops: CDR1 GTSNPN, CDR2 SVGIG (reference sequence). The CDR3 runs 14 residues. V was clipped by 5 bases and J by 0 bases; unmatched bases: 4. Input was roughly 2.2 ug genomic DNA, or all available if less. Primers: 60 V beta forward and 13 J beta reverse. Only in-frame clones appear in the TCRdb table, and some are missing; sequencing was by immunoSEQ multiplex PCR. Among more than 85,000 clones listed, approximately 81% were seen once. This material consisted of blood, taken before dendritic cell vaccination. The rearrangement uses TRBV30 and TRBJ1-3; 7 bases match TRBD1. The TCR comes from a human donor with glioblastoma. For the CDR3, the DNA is TGTGCCTGGTGGACAGGAGACTCTGGAAACACCATATATTTT. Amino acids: CAWWTGDSGNTIYF.